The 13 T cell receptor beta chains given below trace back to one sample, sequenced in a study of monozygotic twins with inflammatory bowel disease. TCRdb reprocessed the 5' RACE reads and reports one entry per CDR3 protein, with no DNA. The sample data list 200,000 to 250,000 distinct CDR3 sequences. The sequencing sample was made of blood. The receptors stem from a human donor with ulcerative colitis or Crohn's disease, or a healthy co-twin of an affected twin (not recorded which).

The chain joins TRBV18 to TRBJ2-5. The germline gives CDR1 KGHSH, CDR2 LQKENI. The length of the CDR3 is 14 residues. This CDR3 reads CASSRREVKETQYF.

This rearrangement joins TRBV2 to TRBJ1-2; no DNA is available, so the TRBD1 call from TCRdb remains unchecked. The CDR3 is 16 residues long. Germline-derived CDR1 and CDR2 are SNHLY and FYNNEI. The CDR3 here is CASSEFFPDRNYGYTF.

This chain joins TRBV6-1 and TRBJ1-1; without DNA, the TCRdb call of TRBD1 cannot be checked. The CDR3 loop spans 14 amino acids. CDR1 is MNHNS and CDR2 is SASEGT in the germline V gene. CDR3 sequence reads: CASSAKQGMAEAFF.

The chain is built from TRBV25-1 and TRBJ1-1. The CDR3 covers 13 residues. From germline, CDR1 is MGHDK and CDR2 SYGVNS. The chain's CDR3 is CASSVTSYTEAFF.

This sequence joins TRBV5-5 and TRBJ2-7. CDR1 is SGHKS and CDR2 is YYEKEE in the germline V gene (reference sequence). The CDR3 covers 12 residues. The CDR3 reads CASSMPSYEQYF.

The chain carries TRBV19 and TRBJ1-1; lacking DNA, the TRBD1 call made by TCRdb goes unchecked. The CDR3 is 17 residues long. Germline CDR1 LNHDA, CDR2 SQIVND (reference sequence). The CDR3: CASSIDRRRQRNTEAFF.

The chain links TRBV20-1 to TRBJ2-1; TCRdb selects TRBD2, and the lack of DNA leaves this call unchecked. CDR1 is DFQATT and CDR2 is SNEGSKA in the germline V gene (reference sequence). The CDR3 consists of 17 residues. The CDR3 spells CSARDIHIVGGHDEQFF.

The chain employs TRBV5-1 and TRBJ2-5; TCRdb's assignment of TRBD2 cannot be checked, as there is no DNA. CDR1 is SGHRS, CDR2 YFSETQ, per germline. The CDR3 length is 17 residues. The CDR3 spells CASSLASGGSGLETQYF.

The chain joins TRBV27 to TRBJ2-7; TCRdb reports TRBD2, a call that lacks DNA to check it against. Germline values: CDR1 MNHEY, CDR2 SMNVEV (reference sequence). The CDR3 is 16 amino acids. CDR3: CASSPSAGEHSYEQYF.

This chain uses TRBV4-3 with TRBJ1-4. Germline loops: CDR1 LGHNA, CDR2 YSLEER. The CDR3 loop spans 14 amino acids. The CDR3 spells CASSQGQFNEKLFF.

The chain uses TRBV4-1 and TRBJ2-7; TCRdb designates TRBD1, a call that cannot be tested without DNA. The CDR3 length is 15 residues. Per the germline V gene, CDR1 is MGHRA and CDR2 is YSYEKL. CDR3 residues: CASSQQGQGPYEQYF.

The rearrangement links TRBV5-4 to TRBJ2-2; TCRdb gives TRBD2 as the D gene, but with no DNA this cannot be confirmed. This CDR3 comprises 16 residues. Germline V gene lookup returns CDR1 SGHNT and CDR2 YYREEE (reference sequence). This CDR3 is CASSRPGLPNTEELFF.

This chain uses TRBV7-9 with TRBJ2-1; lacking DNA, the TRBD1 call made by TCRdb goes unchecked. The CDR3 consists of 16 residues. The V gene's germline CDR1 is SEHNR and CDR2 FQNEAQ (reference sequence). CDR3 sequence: CASSYGQGGSYNEQFF.